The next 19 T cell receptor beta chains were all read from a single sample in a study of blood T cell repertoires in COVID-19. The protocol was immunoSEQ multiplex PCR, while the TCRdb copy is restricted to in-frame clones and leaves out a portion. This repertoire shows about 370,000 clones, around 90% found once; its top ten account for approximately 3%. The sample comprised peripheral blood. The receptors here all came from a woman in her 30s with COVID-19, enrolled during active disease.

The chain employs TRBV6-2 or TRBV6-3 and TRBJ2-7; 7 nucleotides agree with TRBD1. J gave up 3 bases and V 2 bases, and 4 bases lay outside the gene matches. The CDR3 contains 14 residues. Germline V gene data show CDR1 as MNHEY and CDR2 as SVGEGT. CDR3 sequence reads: CASSYRPGGYEQYV. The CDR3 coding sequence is TGTGCCAGCAGTTACCGGCCAGGGGGCTACGAGCAGTACGTC.

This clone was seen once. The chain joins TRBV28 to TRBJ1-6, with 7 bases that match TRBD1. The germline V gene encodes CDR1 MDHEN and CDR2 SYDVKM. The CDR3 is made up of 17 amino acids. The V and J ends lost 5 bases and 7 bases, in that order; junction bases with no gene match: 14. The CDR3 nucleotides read TGTGCCAGCAGTCCCCCGCCACCAGGGGGTCAAAATTCACCCCTCCACTTT. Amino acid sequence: CASSPPPPGGQNSPLHF.

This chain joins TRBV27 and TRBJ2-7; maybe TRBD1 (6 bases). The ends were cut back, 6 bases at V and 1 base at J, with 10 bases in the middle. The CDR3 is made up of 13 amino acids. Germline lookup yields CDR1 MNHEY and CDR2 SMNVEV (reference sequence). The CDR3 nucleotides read TGTGCCAGCAGACGCACAGGGTCCTACGAGCAGTACTTC. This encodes CASRRTGSYEQYF.

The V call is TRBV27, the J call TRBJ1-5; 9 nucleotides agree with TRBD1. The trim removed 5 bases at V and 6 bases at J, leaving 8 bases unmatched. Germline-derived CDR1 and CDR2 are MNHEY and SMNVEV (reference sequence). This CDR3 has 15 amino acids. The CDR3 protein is CASSPGQGHAQPQHF. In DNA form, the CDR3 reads TGTGCCAGCAGTCCGGGACAGGGTCATGCTCAGCCCCAGCATTTT.

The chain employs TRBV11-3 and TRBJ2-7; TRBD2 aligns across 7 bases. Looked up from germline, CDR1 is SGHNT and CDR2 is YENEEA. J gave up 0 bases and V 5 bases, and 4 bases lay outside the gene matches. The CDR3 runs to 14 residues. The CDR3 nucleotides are TGTGCCAGCAGCCCTAGCGGTAGCTCCTACGAGCAGTACGTC. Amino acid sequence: CASSPSGSSYEQYV.

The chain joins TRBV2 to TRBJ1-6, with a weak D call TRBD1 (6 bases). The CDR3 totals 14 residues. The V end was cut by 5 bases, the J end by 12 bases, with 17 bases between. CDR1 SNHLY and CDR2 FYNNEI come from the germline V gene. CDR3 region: CASSRDISVGPLHF. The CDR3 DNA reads TGTGCCAGCAGTAGGGACATTTCGGTCGGACCCCTCCACTTT.

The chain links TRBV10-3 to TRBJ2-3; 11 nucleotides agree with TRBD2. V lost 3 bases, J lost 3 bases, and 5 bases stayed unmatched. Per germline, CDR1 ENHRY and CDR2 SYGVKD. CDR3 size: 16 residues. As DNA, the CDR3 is TGTGCCATCAGTGACCCGGGACTAGCGGAGACAGATACGCAGTATTTT. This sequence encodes CAISDPGLAETDTQYF.

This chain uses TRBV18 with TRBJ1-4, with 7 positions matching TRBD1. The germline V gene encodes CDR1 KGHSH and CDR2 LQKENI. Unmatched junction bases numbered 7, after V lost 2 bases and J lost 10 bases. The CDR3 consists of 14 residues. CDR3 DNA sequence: TGTGCCAGCTCACCAGTGAGGGACAGAGGAAAACTGTTTTTT. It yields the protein CASSPVRDRGKLFF.

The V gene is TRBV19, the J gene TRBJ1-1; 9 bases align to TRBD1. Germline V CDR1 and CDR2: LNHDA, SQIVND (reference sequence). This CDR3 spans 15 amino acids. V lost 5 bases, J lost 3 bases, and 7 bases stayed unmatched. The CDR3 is CASSGGTGLHTEAFF. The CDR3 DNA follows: TGTGCCAGTAGTGGAGGGACAGGGCTACACACTGAAGCTTTCTTT.

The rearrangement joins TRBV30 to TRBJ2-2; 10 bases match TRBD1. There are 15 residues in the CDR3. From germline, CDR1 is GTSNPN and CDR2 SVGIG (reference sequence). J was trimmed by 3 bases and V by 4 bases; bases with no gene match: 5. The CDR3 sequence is CAWIWDRGYTGELFF. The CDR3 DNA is TGTGCCTGGATTTGGGACAGGGGATACACCGGGGAGCTGTTTTTT.

CDR3 bases: TGTGCCAGCAGCGTAAGCGGAGCGGGAGGGGCAGATACGCAGTATTTT. This encodes CASSVSGAGGADTQYF. This chain links TRBV9 with TRBJ2-3; 10 nucleotides agree with TRBD2. Trimming at V came to 1 base and at J to 4 bases, leaving 6 bases not matched to a gene. CDR3 length equals 16 residues. Germline CDR1 SGDLS, CDR2 YYNGEE.

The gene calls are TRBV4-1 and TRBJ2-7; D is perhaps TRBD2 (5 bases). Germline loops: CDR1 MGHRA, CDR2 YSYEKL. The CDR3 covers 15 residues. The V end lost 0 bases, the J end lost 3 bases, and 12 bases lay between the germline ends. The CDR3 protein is CASSQDEGGSYEQYF. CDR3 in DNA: TGCGCCAGCAGCCAAGATGAGGGCGGAAGCTACGAGCAGTACTTC.

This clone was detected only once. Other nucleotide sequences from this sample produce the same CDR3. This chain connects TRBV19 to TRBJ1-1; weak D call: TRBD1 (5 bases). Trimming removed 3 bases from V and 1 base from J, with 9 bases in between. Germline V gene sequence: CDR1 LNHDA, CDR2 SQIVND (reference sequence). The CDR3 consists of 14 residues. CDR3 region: CASSIRQGNTEAFF. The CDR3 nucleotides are TGTGCCAGTAGTATCCGGCAGGGGAACACTGAAGCTTTCTTT.

CDR3 in DNA: TGCAGCGTTGAAAACGTGGTGGGGGGGACTGAAGCTTTCTTT. Translated: CSVENVVGGTEAFF. The rearrangement links TRBV29-1 to TRBJ1-1, with a weak D call TRBD1 (5 bases). Trimming took off 2 bases at V and 5 bases at J, with 15 bases between the two ends. CDR1 and CDR2 from the germline V gene are SQVTM and ANQGSEA. The length of the CDR3 is 14 residues.

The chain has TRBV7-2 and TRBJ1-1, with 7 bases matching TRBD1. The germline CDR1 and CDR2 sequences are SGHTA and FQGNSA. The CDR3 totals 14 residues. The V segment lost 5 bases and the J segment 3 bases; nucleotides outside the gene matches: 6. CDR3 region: CASSPRRGDTEAFF. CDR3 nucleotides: TGTGCCAGCAGCCCGCGCAGGGGGGACACTGAAGCTTTCTTT.

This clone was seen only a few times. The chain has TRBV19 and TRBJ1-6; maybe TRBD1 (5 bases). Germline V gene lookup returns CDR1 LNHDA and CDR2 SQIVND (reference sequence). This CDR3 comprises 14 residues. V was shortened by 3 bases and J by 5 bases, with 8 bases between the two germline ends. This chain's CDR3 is CASSIGTDNSPLHF. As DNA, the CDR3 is TGTGCCAGTAGTATCGGGACTGATAATTCACCCCTCCACTTT. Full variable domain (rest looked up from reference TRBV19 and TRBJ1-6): DGGITQSPKYLFRKEGQNVTLSCEQNLNHDAMYWYRQDPGQGLRLIYYSQIVNDFQKGDIAEGYSVSREKKESFPLTVTSAQKNPTAFYLCASSIGTDNSPLHFGNGTRLTVT.

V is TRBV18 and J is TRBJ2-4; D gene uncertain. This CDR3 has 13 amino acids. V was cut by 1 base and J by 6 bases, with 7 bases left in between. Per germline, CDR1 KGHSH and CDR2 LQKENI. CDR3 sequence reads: CASSPQQPNIQYF. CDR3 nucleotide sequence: TGTGCCAGCTCACCACAACAGCCAAACATTCAGTACTTC.

Here the CDR3 DNA reads TGTGCCAGCTCACCCTGGGACAGACTCACAGATACGCAGTATTTT. Its translation is CASSPWDRLTDTQYF. V gene TRBV18 combines with J gene TRBJ2-3; 7 bases agree with TRBD1. V trimming: 3 bases; J trimming: 2 bases; junction bases outside the gene matches: 5. Germline assignment: CDR1 KGHSH and CDR2 LQKENI. CDR3 length: 15 residues. Variable domain in full (rest from reference TRBV18 and TRBJ2-3): NAGVMQNPRHLVRRRGQEARLRCSPMKGHSHVYWYRQLPEEGLKFMVYLQKENIIDESGMPKERFSAEFPKEGPSILRIQQVVRGDSAAYFCASSPWDRLTDTQYFGPGTRLTVL.

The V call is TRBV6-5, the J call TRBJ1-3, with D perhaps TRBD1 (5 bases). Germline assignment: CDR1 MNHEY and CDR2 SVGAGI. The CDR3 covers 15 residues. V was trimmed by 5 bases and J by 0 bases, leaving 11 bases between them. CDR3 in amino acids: CASSKYRSSGNTIYF. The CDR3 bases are TGTGCCAGCAGTAAGTACAGGAGCTCTGGAAACACCATATATTTT.